This T cell receptor beta chain originates from a study of response to subunit inactivated influenza vaccine. Broader study findings: Authors suggested each seasonal flu vaccination may recruit only limited numbers of new T cells.

TCRdb itself ran the RT-PCR reads through MiXCR, one entry per CDR3 protein. The sample consists of around 190,000 distinct CDR3 sequences, approximately 8.7% of them appearing once. This clonotype was detected a few times. Its target is unknown. The V gene's germline CDR1 is SGHRS and CDR2 YFSETQ. The CDR3 covers 14 residues. V lost 4 bases, J lost 3 bases, and 11 bases lay in between. Sequenced material: non-naive T cells sorted from PBMCs, taken on the day of vaccination. V and J are TRBV5-1 and TRBJ1-3; a weak D match, TRBD1 (5 bases). The receptor was isolated from a man in his fifties or sixties who received an inactivated influenza vaccine. The CDR3 here is CASSPAGFGNTIYF. In nucleotides, the CDR3 is TGCGCCAGCAGCCCGGCAGGGTTTGGAAACACCATATATTTT.